The 10 T cell receptor beta chains below were found in one sample sequenced in a study of blood T cell repertoires in COVID-19. Sequencing was performed with immunoSEQ multiplex PCR; in TCRdb, only in-frame clones are kept and a portion is missing. The data hold over 600,000 clones, with approximately 90% observed a single time. The sample taken for sequencing was peripheral blood. These receptors all come from a woman younger than 35 with acute or convalescent COVID-19.

This clone was seen just once. The CDR3 DNA is TGTGCCAGCTCACCCGACAGGGGGCAAGGGGAGCAGTACTTC. Translated: CASSPDRGQGEQYF. This chain joins TRBV18 and TRBJ2-7; 10 bases map to TRBD1. The CDR3 is 14 residues long. V dropped 3 bases and J dropped 7; count of bases not matched to a gene: 6. CDR1 is KGHSH and CDR2 is LQKENI in the germline V gene. Full variable domain (missing parts from reference TRBV18 and TRBJ2-7): NAGVMQNPRHLVRRRGQEARLRCSPMKGHSHVYWYRQLPEEGLKFMVYLQKENIIDESGMPKERFSAEFPKEGPSILRIQQVVRGDSAAYFCASSPDRGQGEQYFGPGTRLTVT.

V usage is TRBV19 and J usage is TRBJ2-2; D is undetermined. This CDR3 has 14 amino acids. V lost 1 base, J lost 1 base, and 4 bases lay in between. Germline CDR1 and CDR2: LNHDA and SQIVND (reference sequence). The CDR3 coding sequence is TGTGCCAGTAGTATAGGGAGGAACACCGGGGAGCTGTTTTTT. Its translation is CASSIGRNTGELFF. The full variable domain, its missing parts supplied by reference TRBV19 and TRBJ2-2, is DGGITQSPKYLFRKEGQNVTLSCEQNLNHDAMYWYRQDPGQGLRLIYYSQIVNDFQKGDIAEGYSVSREKKESFPLTVTSAQKNPTAFYLCASSIGRNTGELFFGEGSRLTVL.

This clone occurred once. The V call is TRBV18, the J call TRBJ1-1, with 7 bases lining up with TRBD1. J was trimmed by 8 bases and V by 3 bases; bases with no gene match: 6. Germline loops: CDR1 KGHSH, CDR2 LQKENI. This CDR3 has 13 residues. CDR3 bases: TGTGCCAGCTCACCTCCAGGGGGTAGGGAAGCTTTCTTT. It encodes CASSPPGGREAFF.

The V gene is TRBV18, the J gene TRBJ1-1, with TRBD1 identical over 8 bases. After removal of 2 bases from V and 2 bases from J, the junction contained 4 bases not matched to a gene. Germline V gives CDR1 KGHSH, CDR2 LQKENI. CDR3 length: 15 amino acids. The CDR3 reads CASSPSGQVNTEAFF. CDR3 bases: TGTGCCAGCTCACCATCGGGACAGGTCAACACTGAAGCTTTCTTT.

This chain joins TRBV5-1 and TRBJ1-2; possibly TRBD1 for D (5 bases). This CDR3 region has 15 residues. Germline V gene lookup returns CDR1 SGHRS and CDR2 YFSETQ. Trimming took 4 bases from V and 4 from J, leaving 17 bases between them. DNA of the CDR3: TGCGCCAGCAGCCCTGATATGACCGGGGGCTATGGCTACACCTTC. Residues: CASSPDMTGGYGYTF. The entire variable domain, with the rest obtained from reference TRBV5-1 and TRBJ1-2, is as follows: KAGVTQTPRYLIKTRGQQVTLSCSPISGHRSVSWYQQTPGQGLQFLFEYFSETQRNKGNFPGRFSGRQFSNSRSEMNVSTLELGDSALYLCASSPDMTGGYGYTFGSGTRLTVV.

The chain recombines TRBV5-1 with TRBJ2-7; D might be TRBD2 (5 bases). This CDR3 is built from 12 residues. The ends were cut back, 5 bases at V and 2 bases at J, with 8 bases in the middle. From germline, CDR1 is SGHRS and CDR2 YFSETQ. CDR3 coding DNA: TGCGCCAGCAGTGCGGGTCCCTACGAGCAGTACTTC. Residues: CASSAGPYEQYF.

This chain links TRBV6-6 with TRBJ2-6, with a tentative D call TRBD1 (5 bases). Trimming pared 5 bases from V and 0 bases from J, leaving 32 bases between. CDR3 length equals 23 residues. CDR1 MNHNY and CDR2 SVGAGI come from the germline V gene (reference sequence). The CDR3 sequence is CASSPTMASSQGRSLSGANVLTF. The DNA for the CDR3 is TGTGCCAGCAGTCCAACCATGGCGTCAAGCCAGGGTCGTTCTCTCTCTGGGGCCAACGTCCTGACTTTC.

The chain employs TRBV2 and TRBJ1-4; D not certain. The ends were cut back, 10 bases at V and 3 bases at J, with 12 bases in the middle. Germline CDR1 is SNHLY and CDR2 is FYNNEI. There are 13 residues in the CDR3. This CDR3 is CAIRRSPNEKLFF. In DNA, the CDR3 is TGTGCCATTCGGAGATCCCCTAATGAAAAACTGTTTTTT.

J is TRBJ1-1 and V is TRBV29-1; D may be TRBD1 (6 bases). Germline CDR1 is SQVTM and CDR2 is ANQGSEA. V dropped 5 bases and J dropped 6 bases, with 13 bases sitting between them. The CDR3 has 12 amino acids. CDR3 loop: CSVPGDTPEAFF. CDR3 nucleotides: TGCAGCGTTCCCGGGGACACCCCTGAAGCTTTCTTT.

The V and J genes are TRBV18 and TRBJ1-5, with D perhaps matching TRBD1 (5 bases). Germline V gives CDR1 KGHSH, CDR2 LQKENI. Trimming shortened V by 3 bases and J by 0 bases, and 12 bases separated the two germline ends. The CDR3 is made up of 16 amino acids. CDR3 sequence: CASSPSGSYSNQPQHF. The DNA of the CDR3 is TGTGCCAGCTCACCTTCAGGGTCCTATAGCAATCAGCCCCAGCATTTT.